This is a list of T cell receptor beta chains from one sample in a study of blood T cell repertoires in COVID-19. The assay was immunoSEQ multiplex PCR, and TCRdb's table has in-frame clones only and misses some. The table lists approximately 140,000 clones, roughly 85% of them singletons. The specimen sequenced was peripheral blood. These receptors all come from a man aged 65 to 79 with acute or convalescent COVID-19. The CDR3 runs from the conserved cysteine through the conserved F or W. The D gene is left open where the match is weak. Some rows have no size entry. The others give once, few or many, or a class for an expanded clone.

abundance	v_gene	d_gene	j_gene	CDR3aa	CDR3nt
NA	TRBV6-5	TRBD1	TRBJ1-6	CASSQGQHNSPLHF	TGTGCCAGCAGTCAGGGACAGCATAATTCACCCCTCCACTTT
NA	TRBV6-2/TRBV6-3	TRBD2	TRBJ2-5	CASSYQASGGETQYF	TGTGCCAGCAGTTACCAGGCTAGCGGAGGAGAGACCCAGTACTTC
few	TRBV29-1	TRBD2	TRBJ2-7	CSVAASGNYEQYF	TGCAGCGTTGCGGCTAGCGGGAACTACGAGCAGTACTTC
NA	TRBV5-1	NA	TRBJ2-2	CASSLDTVAGELFF	TGCGCCAGCAGCTTGGATACGGTCGCCGGGGAGCTGTTTTTT
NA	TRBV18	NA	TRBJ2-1	CASSPQNEQFF	TGTGCCAGCTCACCTCAGAATGAGCAGTTCTTC
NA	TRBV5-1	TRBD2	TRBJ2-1	CASSLWPNRLAGGPDEQFF	TGCGCCAGCAGCTTGTGGCCCAACCGACTAGCGGGAGGGCCCGATGAGCAGTTCTTC
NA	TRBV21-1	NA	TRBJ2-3	CASSKQIRPDTQYF	TGTGCCAGCAGCAAGCAGATCCGCCCGGATACGCAGTATTTT
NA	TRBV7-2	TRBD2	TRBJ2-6	CASSPTGAGSGANVLTF	TGTGCCAGCAGCCCAACGGGAGCGGGGTCCGGGGCCAACGTCCTGACTTTC
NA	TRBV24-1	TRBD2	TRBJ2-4	CATSDRGLAGVLAKNIQYF	TGTGCCACCAGTGACCGCGGACTAGCGGGAGTACTAGCCAAAAACATTCAGTACTTC
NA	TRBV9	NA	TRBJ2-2	CASSVRQVNTGELFF	TGTGCCAGCAGCGTCCGACAGGTGAACACCGGGGAGCTGTTTTTT
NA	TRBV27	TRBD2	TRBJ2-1	CASSPPPLAGKPNEQFF	TGTGCCAGCAGTCCCCCCCCACTAGCGGGAAAGCCCAATGAGCAGTTCTTC
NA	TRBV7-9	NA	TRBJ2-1	CASSLDQASYNEQFF	TGTGCCAGCAGCTTAGATCAGGCATCCTACAATGAGCAGTTCTTC
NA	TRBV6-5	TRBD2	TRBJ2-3	CASSSWTSGKDTQYF	TGTGCCAGCAGTTCATGGACTAGCGGGAAGGATACGCAGTATTTT
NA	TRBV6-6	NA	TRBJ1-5	CASSGQNSNQPQHF	TGTGCCAGCAGTGGACAGAATAGCAATCAGCCCCAGCATTTT
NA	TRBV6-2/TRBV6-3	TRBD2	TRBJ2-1	CASSYSTGTSGVSSYNEQFF	TGTGCCAGCAGTTACAGCACCGGGACTAGCGGTGTCAGCTCCTACAATGAGCAGTTCTTC
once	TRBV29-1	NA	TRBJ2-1	CSVEDWIEGDNEQFF	TGCAGCGTTGAAGACTGGATCGAGGGGGACAATGAGCAGTTCTTC
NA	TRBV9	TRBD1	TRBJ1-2	CASSSQTGIYGYTF	TGTGCCAGCAGCTCCCAGACAGGGATCTATGGCTACACCTTC
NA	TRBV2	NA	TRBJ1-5	CATRRVNQPQHF	TGTGCCACTCGACGGGTTAATCAGCCCCAGCATTTT
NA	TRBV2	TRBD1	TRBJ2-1	CASTGGQTSYNEQFF	TGTGCCAGCACAGGGGGCCAGACCTCCTACAATGAGCAGTTCTTC
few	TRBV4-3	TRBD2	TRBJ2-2	CASRRTSETGELFF	TGCGCCAGCCGCCGGACTAGCGAAACCGGGGAGCTGTTTTTT
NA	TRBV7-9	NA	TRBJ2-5	CASSLTQNQETQYF	TGTGCCAGCAGCTTAACACAGAACCAAGAGACCCAGTACTTC
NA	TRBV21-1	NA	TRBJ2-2	CASSTFRQGRRSGELFF	TGTGCCAGCAGCACTTTTCGACAGGGGAGACGCTCCGGGGAGCTGTTTTTT
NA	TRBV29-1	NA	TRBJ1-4	CSVVSRSDRTNEKLFF	TGCAGCGTGGTGTCCCGATCGGACAGAACTAATGAAAAACTGTTTTTT